One TCR beta chain is described in this entry. This clonotype was picked up many times. What this receptor recognizes is not known. The input lacks base qualities; no much larger clone sits a single base away. Stable Graves' hyperthyroidism was defined as the absence of progression to ophthalmopathy over 18 months of follow-up. The hyperthyroidism patients were between 18 and 65 years old and newly diagnosed, with a disease duration of less than 2 months. Exclusion was applied to patients with uncontrolled infections, other autoimmune diseases, pregnancy or lactation. Diagnoses were based on clinical symptoms, serum thyroxine and TRAb, thyroid ultrasound and orbital computed tomography. Ficoll-Paque density gradient centrifugation was used to isolate PBMCs from 9.5 to 10 ml of fresh peripheral blood. Trizol reagent was used to extract total RNA, and RNA quality was then checked on an Agilent 2100 Bioanalyzer.

This entry belongs to a study of T cells in Graves' hyperthyroidism and ophthalmopathy (dated by TCRdb to between 2018 and 2020). Broadly, across the study: Peripheral blood samples were taken at initial diagnosis, before any treatment was given. To identify TCR V-J signatures that set the groups apart, the researchers used a discovery cohort of about a hundred patients, made up of 43 with Graves' ophthalmopathy and 55 to 65 with stable Graves' hyperthyroidism. Prospective prediction of ophthalmopathy was tested in an independent validation cohort of 18 hyperthyroidism patients and approximately 17 patients who later progressed to ophthalmopathy. For training and testing, the 80 to 100 patients in the discovery cohort were randomly divided in a 7:3 ratio. The study also compared thyroid tissue and blood T-cell repertoires from roughly 6 Graves' hyperthyroidism patients. Following sampling, methimazole starting at 30 mg daily was given to hyperthyroidism patients, and high-dose intravenous methylprednisolone was given to ophthalmopathy patients. TCR Vbeta CDR3 sequencing of roughly 140 peripheral blood samples (43 ophthalmopathy, 75 hyperthyroidism and approximately 17 progressor patients) is reported in the paper. The full study reports these points: Most expanded thyroid clonotypes (frequency above 0.001) were also found in blood, which suggests that blood repertoires may mirror thyroid immune responses. Ophthalmopathy was separated from stable hyperthyroidism by a 13 V-J signature model, with approximately 85% sensitivity and about 84% specificity obtained in cross-validation and 80%/75% obtained in testing. No statistical method was used to fix the sample size in advance, and group allocation was not hidden from the investigators. In validation, the model predicted progression to ophthalmopathy a median of around 6.5 months before onset, with roughly 70% sensitivity and 72.22% specificity.

The CDR3 runs 13 amino acids, cysteine and phenylalanine included. The retained sequence is limited to the CDR3, 39 bases, with the frame set at the first base. The germline V end is reduced by 4 bases and the J end by 15 bases; junction bases left unmatched: 12. CDR1 and CDR2 (DFQATT, SNEGSKA) derive from the germline V gene (reference sequence). Amplification of TCR beta CDR3 regions was carried out from RNA transcripts. The TCR CDR3 was subjected to a first round of RT-PCR using the HTBI primer set and the Qiagen OneStep RT-PCR kit. Libraries were constructed in a second round of multiplex PCR, after which size selection and purification were carried out. Libraries were sequenced paired-end with 100 bp reads on an Illumina HiSeq2000. As for the original processing: SOAPnuke was used to process the raw data, with reads discarded if the reads contained adapters or uncalled bases, had a mean Phred below 15, or lacked an exact constant-primer or identifier match. COPE v1.2.5 was used to merge high-quality paired reads, and clonotypes were defined as unique nucleotide sequences. MiTCR v1.1 was used to align clonotypes to the IMGT TRBV, TRBD and TRBJ reference segments. The analysis included only V-J combinations with a frequency above 0.0001, which together covered 99% to 99.2% of the repertoires. A TCS score was defined as the ratio of F50 (clonal expansion) to E x V (chaos), with BLOSUM62-based TCRdist applied between CDR3 peptides within each V-J. Welch's t-statistics and random forest reduced approximately 520 V-J features to some 14, which were used in a naive Bayes classifier (R e1071). Through fastp at Q25 and MiXCR, TCRdb rebuilt clones from the public reads, retaining in-frame beta chains. Rows are unified per CDR3 protein, each entry keeping the most common DNA and genes. The V and J calls reflect TCRdb's pipeline rather than the authors' work. For this sample there are under 550,000 distinct CDR3 sequences; roughly 15% appear just once. The ten largest clonotypes hold around 5.3% of the sample.

The sequencing input was blood. Recombination linked TRBV20-1 to TRBJ2-1, and 10 junction bases match TRBD2. This clonotype was obtained from a woman aged 18-30 years with Graves' hyperthyroidism. The CDR3 reads as follows: CSATWASGRFRFF. The nucleotide sequence is TGCAGTGCTACCTGGGCTAGCGGGAGATTCCGGTTCTTC.